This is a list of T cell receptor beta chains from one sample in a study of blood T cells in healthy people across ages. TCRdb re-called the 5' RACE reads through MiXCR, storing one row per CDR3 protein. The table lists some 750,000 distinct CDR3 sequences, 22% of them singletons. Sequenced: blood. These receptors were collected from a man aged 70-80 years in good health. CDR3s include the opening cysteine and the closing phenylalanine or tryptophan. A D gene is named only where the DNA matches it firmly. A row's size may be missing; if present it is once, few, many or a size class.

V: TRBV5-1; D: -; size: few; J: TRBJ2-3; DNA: TGCGCCAGCAGCCGGGGCCCCCGGGGTGGCACAGATACGCAGTATTTT; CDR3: CASSRGPRGGTDTQYF
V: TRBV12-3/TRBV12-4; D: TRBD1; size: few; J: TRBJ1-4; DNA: TGTGCCAGCAGTCGACTCGGGACAGCTAATGAAAAACTGTTTTTT; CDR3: CASSRLGTANEKLFF
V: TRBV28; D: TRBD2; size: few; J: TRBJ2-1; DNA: TGTGCCAGCAGTTTGGCTAGCGGGAGAAAGAATGAGCAGTTCTTC; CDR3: CASSLASGRKNEQFF
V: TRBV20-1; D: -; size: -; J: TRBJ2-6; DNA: TGCAGTGCTAGAGATGGCCAGTCTGGGGCCAACGTCCTGACTTTC; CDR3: CSARDGQSGANVLTF
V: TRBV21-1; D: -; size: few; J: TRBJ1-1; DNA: TGTGCCAGCAGCAAAATGGGGCTTTTGAACACTGAAGCTTTCTTT; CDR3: CASSKMGLLNTEAFF
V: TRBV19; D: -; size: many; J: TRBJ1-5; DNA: TGTGCCAGTAGCCCAGGGATCCAGCCCCAGCATTTT; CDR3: CASSPGIQPQHF
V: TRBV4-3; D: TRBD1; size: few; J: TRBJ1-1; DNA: TGCGCCAGCAGCCGTGGACAGGGGGCTGAAGCTTTCTTT; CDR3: CASSRGQGAEAFF
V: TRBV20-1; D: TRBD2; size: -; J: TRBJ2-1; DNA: TGCAGTGCTGGGATTAGCGGGAGGGCCTTTGAGCAGTTGTTC; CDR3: CSAGISGRAFEQLF
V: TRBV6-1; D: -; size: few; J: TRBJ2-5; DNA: TGTGCCAGCATCAACAGCCTTATTACTGTGGCGTGGGAGACCCAGTACTTC; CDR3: CASINSLITVAWETQYF
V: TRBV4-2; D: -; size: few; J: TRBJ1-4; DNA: TGTGCCAGCAGCCAAGAGGATAAAGGTGGACCTACCAAAAAACTGTTTTTT; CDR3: CASSQEDKGGPTKKLFF
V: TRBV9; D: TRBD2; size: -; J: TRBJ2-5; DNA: TGTGCCAGCAATCGACTAGCGGGGTACCAAGAGACCCAGTACTTC; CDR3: CASNRLAGYQETQYF
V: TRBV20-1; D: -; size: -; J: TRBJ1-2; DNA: TGCAGTGCTAGAGTAGCAGGGTTTGGTGACTATGGCTACACCTTC; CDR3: CSARVAGFGDYGYTF
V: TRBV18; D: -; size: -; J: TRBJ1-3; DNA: TGTGCCAGCTCACCAGCTCGGGCAGGCCCCAACACCATATATTTT; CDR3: CASSPARAGPNTIYF
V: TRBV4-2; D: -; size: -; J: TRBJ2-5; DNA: TGTGCCAGCAGCTACGGTGATACCCGAGGGGAGACCCAGTACTTC; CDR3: CASSYGDTRGETQYF
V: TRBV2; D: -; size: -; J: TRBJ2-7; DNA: TGTGCCAGCAGGGGGAACCTCGGGGGCGCCTACGAGCAGTACTTC; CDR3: CASRGNLGGAYEQYF
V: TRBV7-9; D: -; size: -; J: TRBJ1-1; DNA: TGTGCCAGCAGCTTATCGATGGGGGCATCTGAAGCTTTCTTT; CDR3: CASSLSMGASEAFF
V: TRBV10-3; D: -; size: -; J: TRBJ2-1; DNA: TGTGCCATCAGTGGGTCTGCGATCAATGAGCAGTTCTTC; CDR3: CAISGSAINEQFF
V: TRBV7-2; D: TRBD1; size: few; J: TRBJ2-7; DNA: TGTGCCAGCAGCTTGGCCGGGACAGGGCTTTCCTACGAGCAGTACTTC; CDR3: CASSLAGTGLSYEQYF
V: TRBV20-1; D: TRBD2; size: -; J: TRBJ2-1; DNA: TGCAGTGCGGGGACTAGCAGAAATGAGCAGTTCTTC; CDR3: CSAGTSRNEQFF
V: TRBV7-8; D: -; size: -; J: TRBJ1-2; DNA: TGTGCCAGCAGCTTAGATCTGGGCAGGGCCACCTATGGCTACACCTTC; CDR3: CASSLDLGRATYGYTF
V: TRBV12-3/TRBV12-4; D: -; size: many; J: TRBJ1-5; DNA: TGTGCCAGCAGCTCCCAAAGCAATCAGCCCCAGCATTTT; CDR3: CASSSQSNQPQHF
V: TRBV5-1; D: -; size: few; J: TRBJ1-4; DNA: TGCGCCAGCAGCCCCCCGACCGGGACAATGGATGAAAAACTGTTTTTT; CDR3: CASSPPTGTMDEKLFF
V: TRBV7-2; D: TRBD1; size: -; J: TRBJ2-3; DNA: TGTGCCAGCTTACGGGACAGGGGAACAGATACGCAGTATTTT; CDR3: CASLRDRGTDTQYF
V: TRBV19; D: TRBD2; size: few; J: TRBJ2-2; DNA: TGTGCCACCCGACTAGCGGGGAACACCGGGGAGCTGTTTTTT; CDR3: CATRLAGNTGELFF
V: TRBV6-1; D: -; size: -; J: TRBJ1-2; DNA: TGTGCCAGCAAAATCTCCTATCATGACATCTCATATGGCTACACCTTC; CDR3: CASKISYHDISYGYTF
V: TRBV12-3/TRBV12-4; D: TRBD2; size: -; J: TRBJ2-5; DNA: TGTGCCAGCAGCTCTCGTTGGCTAGCGGGAAAAGAGACCCAGTACTTC; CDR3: CASSSRWLAGKETQYF
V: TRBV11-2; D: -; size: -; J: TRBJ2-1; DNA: TGTGCCAGCAGCTTAGTCCGAGGGGGTATAAATGAGCAGTTCTTC; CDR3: CASSLVRGGINEQFF
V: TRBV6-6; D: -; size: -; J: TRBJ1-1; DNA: TGTGCCTGTAGACCAGGGGCACCGAACACTGAAGCTTTCTTT; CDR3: CACRPGAPNTEAFF
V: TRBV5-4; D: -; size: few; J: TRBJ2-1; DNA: TGTGCCAGCAGCCCGGGGGGCGGGATGTTATCCTACAATGAGCAGTTCTTC; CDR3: CASSPGGGMLSYNEQFF
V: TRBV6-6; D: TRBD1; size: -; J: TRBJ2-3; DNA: TGTGCCAGCAGAGACAGGGGGGTTACAGATACGCAGTATTTT; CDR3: CASRDRGVTDTQYF
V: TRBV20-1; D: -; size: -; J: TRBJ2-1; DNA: TGCAGTACTCAGGTCGGGAGCTCCTACAATGAGCAGTCCTTC; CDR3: CSTQVGSSYNEQSF
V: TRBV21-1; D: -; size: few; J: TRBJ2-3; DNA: TGTGCCAGCAGCAAAGAAGTCCGGACTAGCGTAAGCTCAGATACGCAGTATTTT; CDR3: CASSKEVRTSVSSDTQYF
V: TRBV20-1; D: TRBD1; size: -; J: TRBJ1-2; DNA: TGCAGTGCAGAAGGACGAGGGGGCCTCTATGGCTACACCTTC; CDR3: CSAEGRGGLYGYTF
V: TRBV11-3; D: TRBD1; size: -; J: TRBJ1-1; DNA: TGTGCCAGCAGAGGACAGGGGTTCGGCACTGAAGCTTTCTTT; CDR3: CASRGQGFGTEAFF
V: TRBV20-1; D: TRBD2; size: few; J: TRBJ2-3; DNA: TGCAGTGCTAGCCCTAGCGGGGGGGCAGATACGCAGTATTTT; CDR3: CSASPSGGADTQYF
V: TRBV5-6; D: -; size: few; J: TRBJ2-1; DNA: TGTGCCAGCAGCTCTAGTCGGACCTACAATGAGCAGTTCTTC; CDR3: CASSSSRTYNEQFF
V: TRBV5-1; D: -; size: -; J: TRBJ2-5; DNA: TGCGCCAGCAGCTTTTCCGGGAAGGAGCAGTACTTC; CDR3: CASSFSGKEQYF
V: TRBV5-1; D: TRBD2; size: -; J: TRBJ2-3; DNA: TGCGCCAGCAGCTTGGTCGGTCTAGCGGGAGTGGGGGATACGCAGTATTTT; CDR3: CASSLVGLAGVGDTQYF
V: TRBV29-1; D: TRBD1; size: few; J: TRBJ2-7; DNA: TGCAGCGTTGTTCGACAGGGAAGGGAGCAGTACTTC; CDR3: CSVVRQGREQYF
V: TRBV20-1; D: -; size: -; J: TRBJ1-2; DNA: TGCAGTGCTAGAGCGGCTTGGGGCTTC; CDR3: CSARAAWGF
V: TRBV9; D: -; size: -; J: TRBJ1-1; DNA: TGTGCCAGCAGCGTAGGCCAGCCCTTCCACACTGAAGCTTTCTTT; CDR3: CASSVGQPFHTEAFF
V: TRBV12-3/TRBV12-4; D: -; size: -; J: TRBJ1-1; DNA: TGTGCCAGCAGCCGAATCAGGGAGAACACTGAAGCTTTCTTT; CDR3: CASSRIRENTEAFF
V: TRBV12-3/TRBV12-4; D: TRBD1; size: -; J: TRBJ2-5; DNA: TGTGCCAGCATGAACAGGGGGTCTAGTGTGACCCAGTACTTC; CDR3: CASMNRGSSVTQYF
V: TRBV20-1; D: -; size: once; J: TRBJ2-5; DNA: TGCAGTGCCACGGCCCCGGACGGATGGGGCAACCAAGAGACCCAGTACTTC; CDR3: CSATAPDGWGNQETQYF
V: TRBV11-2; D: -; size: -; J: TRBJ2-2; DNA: TGTGCCAGCAGCTTAGGGACAGCCGGGAACACCGGGGAGCTGTTTTTT; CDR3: CASSLGTAGNTGELFF
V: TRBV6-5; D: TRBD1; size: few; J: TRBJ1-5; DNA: TGTGCCAGCAGGGGACAGGGTAAAAATCAGCCCCAGCATTTT; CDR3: CASRGQGKNQPQHF
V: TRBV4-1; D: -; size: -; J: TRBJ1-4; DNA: TGCGCCAGCAGCCAAGATTCGCCACCCCGGTGGAATGAAAAACTGTTTTTT; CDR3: CASSQDSPPRWNEKLFF
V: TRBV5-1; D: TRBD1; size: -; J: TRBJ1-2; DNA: TGCGCCAGCAGTAAAGATACTGGACAGGGGAACTATGGCTACACCTTC; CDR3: CASSKDTGQGNYGYTF
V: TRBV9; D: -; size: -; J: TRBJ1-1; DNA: TGTGCCAGCAGCGTATCTAGTCAGAACACTGAAGCTTTCTTT; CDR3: CASSVSSQNTEAFF
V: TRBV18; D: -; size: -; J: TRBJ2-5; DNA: TGTACCAGCTCACAGGATTCTAGGGAGACCCAGTACTTC; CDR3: CTSSQDSRETQYF
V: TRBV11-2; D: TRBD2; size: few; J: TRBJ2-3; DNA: TGTGCCAGCAGCGCGGGGCGGGCTAGCGGGAGAATAGCAGATACGCAGTATTTT; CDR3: CASSAGRASGRIADTQYF
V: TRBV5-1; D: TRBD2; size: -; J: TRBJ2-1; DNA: TGCGCCAGCAGCACGACTAGCGGGGGGACCGACTTCTACAATGAGCAGTTCTTC; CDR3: CASSTTSGGTDFYNEQFF
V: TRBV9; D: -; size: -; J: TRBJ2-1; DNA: TGTACCAGCAGCGTAGAAAACTACAATGAGCAGTTCTTC; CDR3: CTSSVENYNEQFF
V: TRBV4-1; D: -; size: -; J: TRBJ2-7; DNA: TGCGCCAGCAGCCAAGAGGTCGCATGGGAGCAGTACTTC; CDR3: CASSQEVAWEQYF
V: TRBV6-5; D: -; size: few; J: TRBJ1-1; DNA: TGTGCCAGCAAAGCGTCCGAGGGGACTGAAGCTTTCTTT; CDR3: CASKASEGTEAFF
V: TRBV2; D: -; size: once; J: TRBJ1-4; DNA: TGTGCCAGTAAGGGCCAGGGGTCCGAAAAACTGTTTTTT; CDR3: CASKGQGSEKLFF
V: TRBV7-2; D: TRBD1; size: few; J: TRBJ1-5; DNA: TGTGCCAGCAGCTTTACAGGGGCTACTAATCAGCCCCAGCATTTT; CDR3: CASSFTGATNQPQHF
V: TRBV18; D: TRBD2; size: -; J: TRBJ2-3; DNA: TGTGCCAGCTCACTTCGACTAGCGGGAACTAGCACAGATACGCAGTATTTT; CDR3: CASSLRLAGTSTDTQYF
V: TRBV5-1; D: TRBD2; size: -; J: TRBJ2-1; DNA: TGCGCCACAACCCTGGGGGGGATATACAATGAGCAGTTCTTC; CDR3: CATTLGGIYNEQFF